This record covers a single T cell receptor (beta chain). The antigen is undetermined. The read comes to an end 3 residues before the CDR3 does, leaving the germline J gene to fill in the end. Produced via immunoSEQ multiplex PCR; TCRdb's table is partial and in-frame only. This table lists 20,000 to 25,000 clones. The CDR3 totals 12 residues. Trimming took off 6 bases at V and 4 bases at J, with 10 bases between the two ends. Germline CDR1 reads LNHDA; CDR2 reads SQIVND (reference sequence). This specimen comes from a study of T cells in women clearing cervical HPV infection. Study findings and constraints: Repertoire richness, not evenness, was significantly elevated in CIN3+ cases versus controls.

This TCR derives from a woman between 18 and 69 years old with a cervical HPV16 infection that either progressed to CIN3+ or cleared (not recorded which). The specimen was blood buffy coat. The rearrangement links TRBV19 to TRBJ2-7, with TRBD1 as a possible D gene (6 bases). Partial CDR3 DNA: TGTGCCAGTAGCCACACAGGGTACGAG. This codes for CASSHTGYE. The entire CDR3 is CASSHTGYEQYF. Looking up the rest from reference TRBV19 and TRBJ2-7 gives the full variable domain: DGGITQSPKYLFRKEGQNVTLSCEQNLNHDAMYWYRQDPGQGLRLIYYSQIVNDFQKGDIAEGYSVSREKKESFPLTVTSAQKNPTAFYLCASSHTGYEQYFGPGTRLTVT.